The rows below give T cell receptor beta chains drawn from one sample of a study of blood T cell repertoires in COVID-19. Profiling relied on immunoSEQ multiplex PCR, and the TCRdb table lists in-frame clones only, not all of them. The sample includes 50,000 to 60,000 clones, 80% to 85% of them seen just once. Specimen: peripheral blood. These receptors came from a human donor in a cohort sampled during active or convalescent COVID-19. Both conserved end residues are part of each CDR3. The D gene is left open where the match is weak. Expanded clones get a size class; other rows say once, few or many, or leave the size out.

TRBJ2-6	.	15	TRBV27	.	CASSSTVSGANVLTF	TGTGCCAGCAGTTCGACAGTCTCTGGGGCCAACGTCCTGACTTTC
TRBJ2-1	.	13	TRBV7-9	few	CASSLAGAREQFF	TGTGCCAGCAGCTTAGCAGGAGCCCGGGAGCAGTTCTTC
TRBJ1-1	TRBD1	11	TRBV7-2	.	CASSRGQSAFF	TGTGCCAGCAGCCGGGGACAGTCCGCTTTCTTT
TRBJ1-2	.	14	TRBV5-6	.	CASSAQQVAYGYTF	TGTGCCAGCAGCGCCCAACAGGTGGCTTATGGCTACACCTTC
TRBJ1-3	TRBD1	15	TRBV5-4	few	CASSLTGSSGNTIYF	TGTGCCAGCAGCCTGACAGGGAGCTCTGGAAACACCATATATTTT
TRBJ2-1	TRBD1	15	TRBV4-3	few	CASSQGGQGYNEQFF	TGCGCCAGCAGCCAGGGGGGACAGGGGTACAATGAGCAGTTCTTC
TRBJ2-1	TRBD1	17	TRBV27	.	CASSILPPGQGYNEQFF	TGTGCCAGCAGTATTCTACCACCGGGACAGGGGTACAATGAGCAGTTCTTC
TRBJ1-2	TRBD1	14	TRBV15	.	CATSRSGQGEGYTF	TGTGCCACCAGCAGATCCGGACAGGGAGAGGGCTACACCTTC
TRBJ1-6	.	15	TRBV11-2	.	CASSLPSSYNSPLHF	TGTGCCAGCAGCTTACCCAGCTCCTATAATTCACCCCTCCACTTT
TRBJ2-2	TRBD2	18	TRBV2	.	CASSEIVAGGLGTGELFF	TGTGCCAGCAGTGAAATTGTTGCGGGGGGGCTGGGCACCGGGGAGCTGTTTTTT
TRBJ1-2	.	12	TRBV6-6	.	CASSYSTAGYTF	TGTGCCAGCAGTTACTCGACAGCTGGCTACACCTTC
TRBJ2-5	TRBD1	16	TRBV13	once	CASSLGTGTGGETQYF	TGTGCCAGCAGCTTAGGTACCGGGACAGGGGGAGAGACCCAGTACTTC
TRBJ1-2	TRBD1	14	TRBV29-1	.	CSVARTGINYGYTF	TGCAGCGTTGCCCGGACAGGGATCAACTATGGCTACACCTTC
TRBJ2-7	TRBD1	14	TRBV7-9	few	CASSLGTGSYEQYF	TGTGCCAGCAGCTTAGGGACAGGGTCCTACGAGCAGTACTTC
TRBJ2-4	.	17	TRBV7-8	once	CASSSTVGGLAKNIQYF	TGTGCCAGCAGCTCTACGGTGGGGGGATTAGCCAAAAACATTCAGTACTTC
TRBJ1-1	.	15	TRBV14	.	CASSQQAPLNTEAFF	TGTGCCAGCAGCCAACAGGCGCCCCTGAACACTGAAGCTTTCTTT
TRBJ2-2	TRBD2	15	TRBV6-5	few	CASTSGGANTGELFF	TGTGCCAGCACAAGCGGGGGAGCGAACACCGGGGAGCTGTTTTTT
TRBJ1-1	.	14	TRBV29-1	.	CSVTPQGTNTEAFF	TGCAGCGTGACCCCACAGGGAACGAACACTGAAGCTTTCTTT
TRBJ2-2	TRBD1	13	TRBV29-1	.	CSVGQGSTGELFF	TGCAGCGTCGGACAGGGGAGCACCGGGGAGCTGTTTTTT
TRBJ2-7	.	14	TRBV5-4	.	CASSSGGQSYEQYF	TGTGCCAGCAGCTCCGGAGGGCAGTCCTACGAGCAGTACTTC
TRBJ1-1	.	14	TRBV7-9	.	CASSFTGLATEAFF	TGTGCCAGCAGCTTTACAGGCCTGGCTACTGAAGCTTTCTTT
TRBJ1-1	.	13	TRBV19	few	CASSQGQNTEAFF	TGTGCCAGTAGTCAGGGACAGAACACTGAAGCTTTCTTT
TRBJ2-1	TRBD2	12	TRBV6-5	once	CASRSGRGEQFF	TGTGCCAGCAGGTCAGGGAGGGGTGAGCAGTTCTTC
TRBJ2-1	.	15	TRBV6-2/TRBV6-3	.	CASTPVGLSLDEQFF	.
TRBJ1-2	TRBD1	14	TRBV5-4	once	CASSGGQRSYGYTF	TGTGCCAGCAGCGGGGGACAGCGTAGCTATGGCTACACCTTC
TRBJ2-5	.	13	TRBV2	.	CASTTGIQETQYF	TGTGCCAGCACTACAGGGATTCAAGAGACCCAGTACTTC
TRBJ2-2	TRBD1	13	TRBV30	.	CAWGQGYTGELFF	TGTGCCTGGGGACAGGGTTATACCGGGGAGCTGTTTTTT
TRBJ1-1	.	15	TRBV6-5	.	CASIPEEGWYTEAFF	TGTGCCAGCATCCCCGAGGAGGGGTGGTACACTGAAGCTTTCTTT
TRBJ1-1	.	11	TRBV6-2/TRBV6-3	.	CASSQGTEAFF	TGTGCCAGCAGTCAGGGCACTGAAGCTTTCTTT
TRBJ1-6	.	16	TRBV27	.	CASSFGQSSYNSPLHF	TGTGCCAGCAGTTTTGGACAGAGCTCCTATAATTCACCCCTCCACTTT
TRBJ2-6	.	14	TRBV6-4	.	CASSQGTGANVLTF	TGTGCCAGCAGCCAGGGAACCGGGGCCAACGTCCTGACTTTC
TRBJ2-2	TRBD1	14	TRBV6-5	.	CASSRTGNTGELFF	TGTGCCAGCAGCAGGACAGGGAACACCGGGGAGCTGTTTTTT
TRBJ2-5	TRBD2	16	TRBV5-1	.	CASSLVPSGGLETQYF	TGCGCCAGCAGCTTGGTTCCTAGCGGGGGCTTAGAGACCCAGTACTTC
TRBJ1-5	.	15	TRBV18	.	CASSPEGRGNQPQHF	TGTGCCAGCTCACCAGAGGGTCGGGGCAATCAGCCCCAGCATTTT
TRBJ1-3	.	14	TRBV25-1	.	CASSDRLSGNTIYF	TGTGCCAGCAGTGACCGTCTCTCTGGAAACACCATATATTTT
TRBJ2-7	TRBD2	14	TRBV7-2	.	CASSLERGTYEQYF	TGTGCCAGCAGCTTAGAGCGGGGTACCTACGAGCAGTACTTC
TRBJ1-4	TRBD1	17	TRBV2	.	CASSDRGQGADNEKLFF	TGTGCCAGCAGTGACAGGGGACAGGGGGCAGATAATGAAAAACTGTTTTTT
TRBJ2-7	.	8	TRBV23-1	.	CASSHRQF	TGCGCCAGCAGTCACAGACAGTTC
TRBJ2-2	.	15	TRBV27	once	CASKSRDLYTGELFF	TGTGCCAGCAAATCTAGGGACTTATACACCGGGGAGCTGTTTTTT
TRBJ1-2	TRBD1	14	TRBV29-1	.	CSVEDGQGAYGYTF	TGCAGCGTTGAAGACGGACAGGGGGCCTATGGCTACACCTTC
TRBJ1-5	TRBD1	17	TRBV18	.	CASSPWGGTDSNQPQHF	TGTGCCAGCTCACCCTGGGGTGGGACAGATAGCAATCAGCCCCAGCATTTT